This entry features one T cell receptor (beta chain) sequence. Method: immunoSEQ multiplex PCR; TCRdb's copy keeps in-frame clones and lacks some. The table has millions of clones, over 85% seen once. Germline CDR1 GTSNPN, CDR2 SVGIG (reference sequence). Germline trimming cut 3 bases from V and 2 bases from J; bases unmatched to any gene: 6. This CDR3 has 15 amino acids. This specimen belongs to a study of shared clonotypes between healthy human individuals. The sequencing input was naive CD4+ T cells sorted from blood. The subset denotes: CD45RA+ positively selected. This sequence originates from a man aged 18 to 35 in good health. This chain joins TRBV30 and TRBJ2-3, with TRBD1 matching over 9 bases. The chain's CDR3 is CAWRTGTGFTDTQYF. CDR3 in DNA: TGTGCCTGGAGGACCGGGACAGGGTTCACAGATACGCAGTATTTT.